The TCR beta chain described here comes from a study of T cells after yellow fever vaccination. Universal primer sites and UMIs were introduced during 5'RACE template-switching synthesis of TCR cDNA. TCRdb ran MiXCR on the 5' RACE reads and lists one entry per CDR3 protein. The top ten clones hold 2.9% of a sample with around 180,000 distinct CDR3 sequences, roughly 6.2% of them seen once. This clonotype was counted many times. The target antigen is unknown. Study-level points and caveats: Most primary-vaccination clones recurred post-booster (roughly 97% CD4, roughly 91% CD8).

Germline V gene sequence: CDR1 DFQATT, CDR2 SNEGSKA (reference sequence). V dropped 2 bases and J dropped 3 bases, with 11 bases sitting between them. The CDR3 is 14 amino acids. The specimen comprised CD4+ T cells sorted from PBMCs, sampled on the day of the first yellow fever vaccination. The V call is TRBV20-1, the J call TRBJ2-1; weak D call: TRBD1 (6 bases). The TCR was taken from a man younger than 35 who received the YFV17D yellow fever vaccine. The CDR3 sequence: CSARKGHDYNEQFF. The CDR3 DNA follows: TGCAGTGCTAGAAAGGGACACGACTACAATGAGCAGTTCTTC.